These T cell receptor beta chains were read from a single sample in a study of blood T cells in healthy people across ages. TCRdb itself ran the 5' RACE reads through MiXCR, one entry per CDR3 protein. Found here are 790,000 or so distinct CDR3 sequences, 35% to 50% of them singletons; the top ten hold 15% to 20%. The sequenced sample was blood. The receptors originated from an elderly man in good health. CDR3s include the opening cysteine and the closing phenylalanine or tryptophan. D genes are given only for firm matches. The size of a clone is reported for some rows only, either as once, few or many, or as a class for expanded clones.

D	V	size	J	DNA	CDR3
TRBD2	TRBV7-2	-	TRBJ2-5	TGTGCCAGCAGCCCGAGAGTAGTAGCGGGAGTGGGGGAGACCCAGTACTTC	CASSPRVVAGVGETQYF
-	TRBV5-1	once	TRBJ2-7	TGCGCCAGCAGCCTAAGGAAGGGGACTTACGAGCAGTACTTC	CASSLRKGTYEQYF
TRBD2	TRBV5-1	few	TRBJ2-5	TGCGCCAGCAGCTCGGGACTAGCGGGTTACCAAGAGACCCAGTACTTC	CASSSGLAGYQETQYF
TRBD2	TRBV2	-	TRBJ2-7	TGTGCCAGCAGTGAAGCGCGACACGGGCGGGAGACGGACGAGCAGTACTTC	CASSEARHGRETDEQYF
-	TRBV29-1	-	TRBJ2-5	TGCAGCGTTGAAGATCGGGGCGGGATGGAGACCCAGTACTTC	CSVEDRGGMETQYF
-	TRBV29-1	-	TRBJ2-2	TGCAGCGTTCAGATTCTCAGGGGTACCGGGGAGCTGTTTTTT	CSVQILRGTGELFF
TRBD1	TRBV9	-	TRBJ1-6	TGTGCCAGCAGCGTAGATCAAGGGGGCCGTAATTCACCCCTCCACTTT	CASSVDQGGRNSPLHF
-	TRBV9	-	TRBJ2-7	TGTGCCAGCAGCGTAGTCGGGGCAGCCGGCCCCTACGAGCAGTACTTC	CASSVVGAAGPYEQYF
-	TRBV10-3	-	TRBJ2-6	TGTGCCATCAGTGACGGGGTAACTGGGGCCAACGTCCTGACTTTC	CAISDGVTGANVLTF
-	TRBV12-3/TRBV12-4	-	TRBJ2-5	TGTGCCAGTACAGGCGGGACGGTGACACAAGAGACCCAGTACTTC	CASTGGTVTQETQYF
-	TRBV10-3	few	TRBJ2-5	TGTGCCATCAGTGAGTCGGTGTCAGCGAAAGAGACCCAGTACTTC	CAISESVSAKETQYF
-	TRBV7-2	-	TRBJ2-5	TGTGCCAGCAGCAAGTATCCGGGAGAGGAGACCCAGTACTTC	CASSKYPGEETQYF
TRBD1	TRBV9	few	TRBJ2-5	TGTGCCAGCAGCGCCCCGGGACAGGGATTAACGGAGACCCAGTACTTC	CASSAPGQGLTETQYF
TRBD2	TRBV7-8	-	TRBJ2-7	TGTGCCAGCACCATCCGGACTAGCGTATACAATGAGCAGTACTTC	CASTIRTSVYNEQYF
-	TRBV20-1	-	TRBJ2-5	TGCAGTGCTAGACGTGGGGGCGCAGAGACCCAGTACTTC	CSARRGGAETQYF
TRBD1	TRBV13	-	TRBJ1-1	TGTGCCAGCAGCGTTGGGACAGGGGCAAAGTTCACTGAAGCTTTCTTT	CASSVGTGAKFTEAFF
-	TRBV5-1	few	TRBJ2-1	TGCGCCAGCAGCCCAGGGGGGACCTATGAGCAGTTCTTC	CASSPGGTYEQFF
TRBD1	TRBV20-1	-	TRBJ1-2	TGCAGTGCTGGGGGACAGAACTATGGCTACACCTTC	CSAGGQNYGYTF
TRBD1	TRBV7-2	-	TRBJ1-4	TGTGCCAGCAGCCCCAGGGACAGGCTCGAAAAACTGTTTTTT	CASSPRDRLEKLFF
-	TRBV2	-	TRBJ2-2	TGTGCCTGTAGACTGAGCGGGGAGCTGTTTTTT	CACRLSGELFF
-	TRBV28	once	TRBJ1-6	TGTGCCACCCAGGGGAATGGTTCACCCCTCCACTTT	CATQGNGSPLHF
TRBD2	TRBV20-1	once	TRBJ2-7	TGCAGTGCTTCACTAGCGGGGGGCCTCTACGAGCAGTACTTC	CSASLAGGLYEQYF
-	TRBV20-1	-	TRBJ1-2	TGCAGTGCCGTGCCGGTTGACAGTTATGGCTACACCTTC	CSAVPVDSYGYTF
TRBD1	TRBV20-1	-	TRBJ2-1	TGCAGTGCTAGAGATCCGAGACAGGGGGACAATGAGCAGTTCTTC	CSARDPRQGDNEQFF
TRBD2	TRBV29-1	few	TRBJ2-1	TGCAGCGTTGCCCGGCTAGCGGAATACAATGAGCAGTTCTTC	CSVARLAEYNEQFF
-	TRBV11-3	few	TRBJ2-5	TGTGCCAGCAGCTTGATGTCTCAGGGACAAGAGACCCAGTACTTC	CASSLMSQGQETQYF
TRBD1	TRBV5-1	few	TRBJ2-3	TGCGCCAGCAGCTTGGACAGGGGACACACAGATACGCAGTATTTT	CASSLDRGHTDTQYF
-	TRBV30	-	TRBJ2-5	TGTGCCTGGGAGGGAGTATCAAATAGGGAGACCCAGTACTTC	CAWEGVSNRETQYF
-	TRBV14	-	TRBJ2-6	TGTGCCAGCAGCCAACTCCGCCTTTCCGGGGCCAACGTCCTGACTTTC	CASSQLRLSGANVLTF
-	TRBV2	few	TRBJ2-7	TGTGCCAGCAGTGAATCGGGTGGCTACGAGCAGTACTTC	CASSESGGYEQYF
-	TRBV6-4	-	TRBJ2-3	TGTGCCAGCAGTGACCTTTTCGGAGGCGATACGCAGTATTTT	CASSDLFGGDTQYF
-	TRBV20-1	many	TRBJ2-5	TGCAGTGCTAGCCTACGGGGCCGACATCCAGAGACCCAGTACTTC	CSASLRGRHPETQYF
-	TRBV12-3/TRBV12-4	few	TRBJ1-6	TGTGCCAGCAGCTTTTACCTGAGCTCCTATAATTCACCCCTCCACTTT	CASSFYLSSYNSPLHF
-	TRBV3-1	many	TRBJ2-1	TGTGCCAGCAGCCAATCGTTCAATGAGCAGTTCTTC	CASSQSFNEQFF
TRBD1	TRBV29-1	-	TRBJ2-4	TGCAGCGCCCGGGGACAGGGGCACATTCAGTACTTC	CSARGQGHIQYF
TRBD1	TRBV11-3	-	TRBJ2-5	TGTGCCAGCAGCTTAGAGGGACAGCCCTACAATGAGCAGTACTTC	CASSLEGQPYNEQYF
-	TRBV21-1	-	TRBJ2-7	TGTGCCAGCAGTCCCGACGAGGGACAGGGGCTTCGGGAGCAGTACTTC	CASSPDEGQGLREQYF
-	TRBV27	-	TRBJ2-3	TGTGCCAGCAGTCATGCCGACAGAGAAACAGATACGCAGTATTTT	CASSHADRETDTQYF
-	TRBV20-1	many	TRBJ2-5	TGCAGTGCTCAGAATCAAGAGACCCAGTACTTC	CSAQNQETQYF
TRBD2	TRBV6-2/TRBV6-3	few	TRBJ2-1	TGTGCCAGCATCCGGGGTATAGCGGGAGTCCTTTCCTACAATGAGCAGTTCTTC	CASIRGIAGVLSYNEQFF
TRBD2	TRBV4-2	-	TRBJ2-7	TGTGCCAGCAGCCAAGGATTGGAGCTAGCGGCCTACGAGCAGTACTTC	CASSQGLELAAYEQYF
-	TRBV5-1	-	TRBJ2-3	TGCGCCAGCAGGTTTGAAACAGGGATAACCACAGATACGCAGTATTTT	CASRFETGITTDTQYF
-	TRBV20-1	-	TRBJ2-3	TGCAGTGCGGAACCAGGGGGGTTTGGGACGCAGTATTTT	CSAEPGGFGTQYF
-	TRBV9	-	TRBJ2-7	TGTGCCAACAGCCCCCGGGACCCCTCCCATAGGGAGCAGTACTTC	CANSPRDPSHREQYF
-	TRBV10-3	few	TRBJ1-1	TGTGCCATCAGTGAGGGTTTCTACATGAACACTGAAGCTTTCTTT	CAISEGFYMNTEAFF
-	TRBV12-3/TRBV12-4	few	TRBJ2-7	TGTGCCAGCAGTTTCACTCCGGGTTACGAGCAGTACTTC	CASSFTPGYEQYF
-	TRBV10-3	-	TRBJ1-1	TGTGCCATCAGGTCCAGGGAGGAAACAGCTTTCTTT	CAIRSREETAFF
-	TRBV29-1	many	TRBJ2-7	TGCAGCGTTGAAGCAGGGTCCGGGGGCGAGCAGTACTTC	CSVEAGSGGEQYF
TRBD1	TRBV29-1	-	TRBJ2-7	TGCAGCGTTGAGGAGACAGGGCAAACCTACGAGCAGTACTTC	CSVEETGQTYEQYF
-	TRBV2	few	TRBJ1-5	TGTGCCAGCAGTGGGGGCTATGGCAATCAGCCCCAGCATTTT	CASSGGYGNQPQHF
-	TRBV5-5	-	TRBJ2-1	TGTGCCAGCGTCCAAGCGCCCCGAGGAGCAGAGACCCAGTTCTTC	CASVQAPRGAETQFF
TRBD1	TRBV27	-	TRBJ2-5	TGTGCCAGCAGTTCCGTTGGGACAGCCGGGAATGAGCAGTACTTC	CASSSVGTAGNEQYF
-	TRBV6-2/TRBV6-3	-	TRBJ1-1	TGTGCCAGCAGTTCCTTCCTTCCAGGGAGGGGCACTGAAGCTTTCTTT	CASSSFLPGRGTEAFF
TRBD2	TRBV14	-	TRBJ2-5	TGTGCCAGCAGCCAAGTGACTAGCGGTCCGGAGACCCAGTACTTC	CASSQVTSGPETQYF
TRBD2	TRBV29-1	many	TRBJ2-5	TGCAGCGTTGAGGGCGGGAGGGCTGAGACCCAGTACTTC	CSVEGGRAETQYF
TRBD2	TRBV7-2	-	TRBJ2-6	TGTGCCAGTGCGGGGGGTCGACCAGAGGCCAACGTCCTGACTTTC	CASAGGRPEANVLTF
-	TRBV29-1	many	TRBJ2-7	TGCAGCGTTGTGTGGGGTGCCTCCTACGAGCAGTACTTC	CSVVWGASYEQYF